This TCR beta chain derives from a study of blood T cells in healthy people across ages. Overall study context: Capture by template switching was about one barcoded beta molecule per two T cells.

General study findings and limits: Estimated diversity that came from one million T cells was considered an underestimate.

No fewer than 5.5 micrograms of total RNA were isolated from every sample. As for this clonotype: The antigen remains undetermined.

CDR3 length: 14 residues. Germline CDR1 reads DFQATT; CDR2 reads SNEGSKA (reference sequence). For the second PCR, which ran for about 7 to 11 cycles, a sample-barcoded 5' primer and a J-beta primer mix were used. TCRdb re-called the 5' RACE reads through MiXCR, storing one row per CDR3 protein. The data hold about a million distinct CDR3 sequences, with approximately 50% observed a single time. This TCR derives from a woman aged 60-70 years in good health. The chain carries TRBV20-1 and TRBJ2-5; TRBD2 agrees at 10 bases. Gene TRBJ2-7 matches the end of the DNA better, so the J call may be wrong. Sequenced material: blood. CDR3 sequence (DNA): TGCAGTGCTAGAGATCCGAGCGGGAGGGACGAGCAGTACTTC. Translation gives CSARDPSGRDEQYF.